Each of the 6 T cell receptor beta chains below was sequenced from the same sample in a study of T cell repertoires in cytomegalovirus infection. Which antigens these TCRs recognize remains unknown. A single record per CDR3 protein comes from TCRdb applying MiXCR to the reads. This sample carries some 920,000 distinct CDR3 sequences, less than 40% of them seen once, and the ten largest clones take roughly an eighth. Sequenced here: cultured CD8+ T cells from PBMCs, sampled from culture after CMV antigen stimulation. The source of these receptors is a human donor in good health (CMV status not recorded). Some clones in this sample may be carry-over from other donors' samples.

This clonotype was detected many times. The V call is TRBV7-2, the J call TRBJ2-2; TRBD2 aligns across 7 bases. CDR1 and CDR2 (germline): SGHTA, FQGNSA. Trimming took 3 bases from V and 2 from J; bases not matched to a gene: 6. This CDR3 contains 16 residues. CDR3 sequence reads: CASSFLASGNTGELFF. DNA of the CDR3: TGTGCCAGCAGCTTCTTGGCTAGCGGAAACACCGGGGAGCTGTTTTTT.

In this sample, this clonotype turned up many times. This sequence joins TRBV7-6 and TRBJ2-7, with 8 bases that match TRBD2. Germline assignment: CDR1 SGHVS and CDR2 FNYEAQ. The CDR3 runs to 14 residues. With 4 bases clipped from V and 6 bases from J, the junction kept 8 bases outside the gene matches. The CDR3 loop is CASSSGLVEGEQYF. The CDR3 DNA follows: TGTGCCAGCAGCTCGGGACTAGTTGAAGGCGAGCAGTACTTC. Drawing the rest from reference TRBV7-6 and TRBJ2-7, the complete variable domain is GAGVSQSPRYKVTKRGQDVALRCDPISGHVSLYWYRQALGQGPEFLTYFNYEAQQDKSGLPNDRFSAERPEGSISTLTIQRTEQRDSAMYRCASSSGLVEGEQYFGPGTRLTVT.

This clonotype appeared many times. V is TRBV7-6 and J is TRBJ2-2; 9 nucleotides line up with TRBD2. This CDR3 comprises 16 residues. From germline, CDR1 is SGHVS and CDR2 FNYEAQ. V lost 4 bases and J lost 6; bases outside the gene matches: 9. The CDR3 nucleotides read TGTGCCAGCAGCTCCCGGGGCGGGGGGGCCGCCGGGGAGCTGTTTTTT. This translates into CASSSRGGGAAGELFF.

This clonotype was recorded many times. The CDR3 region has the DNA TGTGCCAGCAGCTTAGACTTCAATGAGCAGTTCTTC. Protein sequence: CASSLDFNEQFF. The chain combines TRBV7-2 with TRBJ2-1; no reliable D call. Germline CDR1 reads SGHTA; CDR2 reads FQGNSA. Trimming pared 1 base from V and 6 bases from J, leaving 4 bases between. The CDR3 has 12 amino acids. Based on the CDR3 plus reference TRBV7-2 and TRBJ2-1, the full variable domain is GAGVSQSPSNKVTEKGKDVELRCDPISGHTALYWYRQSLGQGLEFLIYFQGNSAPDKSGLPSDRFSAERTGGSVSTLTIQRTQQEDSAVYLCASSLDFNEQFFGPGTRLTVL.

The J gene is TRBJ2-7, the V gene TRBV6-2 or TRBV6-3; 7 bases line up with TRBD1. The CDR3 spans 14 residues. Per germline, CDR1 MNHEY and CDR2 SVGEGT. Germline trimming cut 4 bases from V and 2 bases from J; bases unmatched to any gene: 5. Written as DNA, the CDR3 is TGTGCCAGCAGTTTTTGGGGACAGACCTACGAGCAGTACGTC. As protein: CASSFWGQTYEQYV.

For this clonotype: This sequence may be a read error, since a much larger clone differs from it by one base. This chain connects TRBV7-8 to TRBJ2-3; 10 nucleotides align to TRBD1. Germline V gene lookup returns CDR1 SGHVS and CDR2 FQNEAQ. The CDR3 runs to 15 residues. CDR3: CVSNTGTGVVDTQYF. Here the CDR3 DNA reads TGTGTCAGCAATACCGGGACAGGGGTTGTTGATACGCAGTATTTT.